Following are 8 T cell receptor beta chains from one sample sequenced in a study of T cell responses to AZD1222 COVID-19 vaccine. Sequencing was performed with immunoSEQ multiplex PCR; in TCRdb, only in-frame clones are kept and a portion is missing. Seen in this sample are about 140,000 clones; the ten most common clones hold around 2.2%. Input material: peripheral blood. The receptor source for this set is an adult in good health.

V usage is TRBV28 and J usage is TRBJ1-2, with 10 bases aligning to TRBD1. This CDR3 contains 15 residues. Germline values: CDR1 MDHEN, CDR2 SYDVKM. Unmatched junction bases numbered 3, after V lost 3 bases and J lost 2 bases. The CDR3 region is CASSFAGQGNYGYTF. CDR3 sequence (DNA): TGTGCCAGCAGTTTTGCGGGACAGGGGAACTATGGCTACACCTTC.

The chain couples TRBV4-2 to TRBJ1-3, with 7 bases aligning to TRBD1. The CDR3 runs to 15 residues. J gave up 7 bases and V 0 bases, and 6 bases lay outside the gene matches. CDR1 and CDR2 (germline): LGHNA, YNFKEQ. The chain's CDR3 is CASSQDQGGRNTIYF. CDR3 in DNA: TGTGCCAGCAGCCAAGATCAGGGGGGCAGGAACACCATATATTTT.

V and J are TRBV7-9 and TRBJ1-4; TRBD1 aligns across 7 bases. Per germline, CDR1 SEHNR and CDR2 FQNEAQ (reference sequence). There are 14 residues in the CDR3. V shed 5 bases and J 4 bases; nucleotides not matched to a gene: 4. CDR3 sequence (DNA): TGTGCCAGCAGCCCAGGACAGGTTAATGAAAAACTGTTTTTT. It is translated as CASSPGQVNEKLFF.

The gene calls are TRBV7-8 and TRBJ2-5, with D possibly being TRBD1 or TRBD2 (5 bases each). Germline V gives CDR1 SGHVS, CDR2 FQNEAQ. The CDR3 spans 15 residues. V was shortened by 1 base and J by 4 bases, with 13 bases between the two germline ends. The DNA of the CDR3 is TGTGCCAGCAGCTTAGTCCGGGGCAGAGGAGAGACCCAGTACTTC. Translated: CASSLVRGRGETQYF.

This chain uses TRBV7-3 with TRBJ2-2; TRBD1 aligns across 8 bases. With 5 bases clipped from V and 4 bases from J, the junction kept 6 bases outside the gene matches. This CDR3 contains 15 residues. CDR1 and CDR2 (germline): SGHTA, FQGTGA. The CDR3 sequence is CASSPRQGITGELFF. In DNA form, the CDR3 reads TGTGCCAGCAGCCCTAGACAGGGGATCACCGGGGAGCTGTTTTTT.

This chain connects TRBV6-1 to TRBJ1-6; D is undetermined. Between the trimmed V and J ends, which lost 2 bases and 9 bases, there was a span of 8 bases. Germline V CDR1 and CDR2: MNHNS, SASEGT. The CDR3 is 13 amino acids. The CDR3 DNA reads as TGTGCCAGCAGTGAAACATCGGGTTCACCCCTCCACTTT. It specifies CASSETSGSPLHF.

The CDR3 DNA reads TGTGCCAGCAGCTTAGAACCCAACAGGGGAGCTGAAGCTTTCTTT. As protein: CASSLEPNRGAEAFF. The chain uses TRBV7-9 and TRBJ1-1, with 7 bases that match TRBD1. The V segment lost 1 base and the J segment 6 bases; nucleotides outside the gene matches: 8. CDR1 is SEHNR, CDR2 FQNEAQ, per germline (reference sequence). CDR3 length: 15 amino acids.

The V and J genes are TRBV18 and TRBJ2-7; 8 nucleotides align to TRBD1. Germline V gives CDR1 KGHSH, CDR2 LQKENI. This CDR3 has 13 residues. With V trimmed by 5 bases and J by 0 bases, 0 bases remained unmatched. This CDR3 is CASSGQGSYEQYF. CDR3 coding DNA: TGTGCCAGCTCAGGACAGGGCTCCTACGAGCAGTACTTC.